Sequencing of this TCR beta chain was carried out in a study of shared clonotypes between healthy human individuals. Repertoires were generated with immunoSEQ multiplex PCR, while TCRdb's copy carries only in-frame clones and drops some. The table records 400,000 to 600,000 clones, 70% to 80% of them present only once. Source material: PBMCs. The TCR sequence derives from a woman in her thirties or forties in good health. Some clones in this sample may be carry-over from other donors' samples.

The CDR3 bases are TGTGCCAGCTCCCTTACGTGGGGCAATCAGCCCCAGCATTTT. Translating it yields CASSLTWGNQPQHF. The chain has TRBV7-2 and TRBJ1-5; D is unresolved. The CDR3 totals 14 residues. CDR1 is SGHTA, CDR2 FQGNSA, per germline. The V gene lost 8 bases and the J gene lost 2 bases, with 13 bases spanning the gap.